The entry that follows covers one T cell receptor beta chain sequence. The data derive from a study of T-cell reconstitution after alpha-beta-depleted transplantation in children. J gave up 4 bases and V 6 bases, and 9 bases lay outside the gene matches. CDR1 and CDR2 from the germline V gene are KGHSH and LQKENI. The CDR3 totals 15 residues. Unique molecular identifiers featured in how the TCRbeta library was prepared. From the PCR reads, TCRdb called clonotypes with MiXCR, one entry per CDR3 protein. The sample shows about 610,000 distinct CDR3 sequences, 8% to 11% of them seen only once. The chain combines TRBV18 with TRBJ2-1; 7 bases match TRBD2. Specimen: PBMCs from the stem cell graft donor, collected from the stem cell graft. This clonotype was sampled from a human donor who donated a stem cell graft to a child with acute myeloid leukemia. Here the CDR3 reads CASSPMQGGYNEQFF. For the CDR3, the DNA is TGTGCCAGCTCGCCGATGCAGGGAGGGTACAATGAGCAGTTCTTC.